A selection of T cell receptor beta chains follows, all from one sample in a study of blood T cells in healthy people across ages. TCRdb fed the 5' RACE reads into MiXCR, producing one record per CDR3 protein. The sample has 1.5 million to 2 million distinct CDR3 sequences; 34% are singletons. Sequenced: blood. The receptors originated from a woman in her twenties or thirties in good health. Both conserved end residues are part of each CDR3. The D gene is left open where the match is weak. Not all rows give a size; the values are once, few, many and, for expanded clones, a class.

>TRBV7-2|16|-|-|TRBJ2-6
TGTGACAGCAGCTTGGGACCCGGCTCTGGGGCCAACGTCCTGACTTTC
CDSSLGPGSGANVLTF
>TRBV29-1|11|TRBD1|few|TRBJ1-1
TGCAGCGTTGTCAGGGGGTCTGAAGCTTTCTTT
CSVVRGSEAFF
>TRBV20-1|13|-|-|TRBJ1-2
TGCAGTGCTAGAGCCACGGGCCCGGACGGCTACACCTTC
CSARATGPDGYTF
>TRBV4-1|14|-|-|TRBJ1-1
TGCGCCAGCAGCCAAGATCTGATGGGCTTTGAAGCTTTCTTT
CASSQDLMGFEAFF
>TRBV6-1|15|-|-|TRBJ1-5
TGTGCCAGCAGTGAATGGATCGGGGAGATTCAGCCCCAGCATTTT
CASSEWIGEIQPQHF
>TRBV5-1|12|-|-|TRBJ2-5
TGCGCCAGCACCGGAACCCCCGAGACCCAGTACTTC
CASTGTPETQYF
>TRBV27|12|-|-|TRBJ1-2
TGTGCCAGCAGTTCCAGGTGGGGGGGCTACACCTTC
CASSSRWGGYTF
>TRBV13|14|TRBD1|few|TRBJ2-7
TGTGCCAGCAGCGCCCGGGACAGATCCTACGAGCAGTACTTC
CASSARDRSYEQYF
>TRBV6-1|14|-|-|TRBJ2-7
TGTGCCAGCACTGGCAGGGTAGACTCCTACGAGCAGTACTTC
CASTGRVDSYEQYF
>TRBV28|15|-|-|TRBJ1-1
TGTGCCAGCTCCCTTACGGGGAGTGCTATCACTGAAGCTTTCTTT
CASSLTGSAITEAFF
>TRBV9|15|-|-|TRBJ2-3
TGTGCCAGCAGCGTAGTTCCCCTCTTCACAGATACGCAGTATTTT
CASSVVPLFTDTQYF
>TRBV18|14|-|-|TRBJ1-1
TGTGCCAGCTCAGAACAGGTTATTAACACTGAAGCTTTCTTT
CASSEQVINTEAFF
>TRBV6-1|13|-|few|TRBJ2-1
TGTGCCAGCAGTCATCAAGGCCACAATGAGCAGTTCTTC
CASSHQGHNEQFF
>TRBV7-9|15|-|-|TRBJ1-1
TGTGCCAGCAGCCAACCCCCGGATCAGGGCACTGAAGCTTTCTTT
CASSQPPDQGTEAFF
>TRBV27|17|TRBD2|-|TRBJ2-7
TGTGCCAGCAGTCCCGGGACTAGCGGGAGACTATCCTACGAGCAGTACTTC
CASSPGTSGRLSYEQYF
>TRBV20-1|14|TRBD2|-|TRBJ2-5
TGCAGTGCTAGGACTAGCACCTCCCAAGAGACCCAGTACTTC
CSARTSTSQETQYF
>TRBV14|14|-|-|TRBJ1-4
TGTGCCAGCAGCCGGACTACGATAGGGGAAAAACTGTTTTTT
CASSRTTIGEKLFF
>TRBV27|15|TRBD1|-|TRBJ1-2
TGTGCCAGCAGTTTCCGGGACAGCGGCCAAGGTGGCTACACCTTC
CASSFRDSGQGGYTF
>TRBV3-1|12|-|-|TRBJ2-7
TGTGCCAGCAGCACTTCCGCCGACGAGCAGTACTTC
CASSTSADEQYF
>TRBV6-1|14|-|-|TRBJ1-1
TGTGCCAGCAGGGGAGATGCCAAGAACACTGAAGCTTTCTTT
CASRGDAKNTEAFF
>TRBV29-1|14|TRBD2|-|TRBJ2-3
TGCAGCGTGGTAAGCGGGATTACCACAGATACGCAGTATTTT
CSVVSGITTDTQYF
>TRBV27|14|TRBD2|-|TRBJ2-7
TGTGCCAGCAGTTTAATACGGGAGGGCGTCGAGCAGTACTTC
CASSLIREGVEQYF
>TRBV4-1|16|-|-|TRBJ2-7
TGCGCCAGCAGCCAAGGGACTTTCCGAAGCTCCTACGAGCAGTACTTC
CASSQGTFRSSYEQYF
>TRBV27|17|TRBD2|-|TRBJ2-3
TGTGCCAGCAGCCACTCCGGGAGGGGGTTCGGCACAGATACGCAGTATTTT
CASSHSGRGFGTDTQYF
>TRBV20-1|11|-|-|TRBJ2-5
TGCAGGGCTATAGAGGGCTTGGAGCAGTACTTC
CRAIEGLEQYF
>TRBV2|14|TRBD1|few|TRBJ1-6
TGTGCCAGCAGTGAAGCACAGGGGGATTCACCCCTCCACTTT
CASSEAQGDSPLHF
>TRBV4-1|15|TRBD1|once|TRBJ1-1
TGCGCCAGCAGCCAAGGGCAGGGGGCAATGACTGAAGCTTTCTTT
CASSQGQGAMTEAFF
>TRBV25-1|14|-|-|TRBJ1-2
TGTGCCAGCAGTGACGGGGCAGCCTACTATGGCTACACCTTC
CASSDGAAYYGYTF
>TRBV3-1|15|TRBD1|-|TRBJ1-1
TGTGCCAGCAGCCTGTCCGGGACAGGGGACACTGAAGCTTTCTTT
CASSLSGTGDTEAFF
>TRBV25-1|14|-|few|TRBJ2-3
TGTGCCAGCTCAAGCAGGTGGGAGACAGATACGCAGTATTTT
CASSSRWETDTQYF
>TRBV20-1|13|TRBD2|few|TRBJ2-5
TGCAGTGCTGGACTAGCGGGAGTAGAGACCCAGTACTTC
CSAGLAGVETQYF
>TRBV28|15|TRBD1|-|TRBJ2-7
TGTGCCAGCAGGTCACAGGGGATGGGCCCTCTCGAGCAGTACTTC
CASRSQGMGPLEQYF
>TRBV18|15|TRBD2|-|TRBJ2-3
TGTGCCAGCTCACCGGTCGGGGGGGACACAGATACGCAGTATTTT
CASSPVGGDTDTQYF
>TRBV5-1|16|-|few|TRBJ2-3
TGCGCCAGCAGCTTGGCAACGCAAATCCCCACAGATACGCAGTATTTT
CASSLATQIPTDTQYF
>TRBV11-2|15|TRBD2|-|TRBJ2-5
TGTGCCAGCAGCCCCAGCGGGACGGCAAAAGAGACCCAGTACTTC
CASSPSGTAKETQYF
>TRBV7-3|16|-|few|TRBJ2-7
TGTGCCAGCAGCTTTCCCAAGACGGGGGCATCCTACGAGCAGTACTTC
CASSFPKTGASYEQYF
>TRBV6-5|14|-|-|TRBJ2-3
TGTGCCAGCAGTTATAAGGGAGGAGCAGATACGCAGTATTTT
CASSYKGGADTQYF
>TRBV20-1|15|-|few|TRBJ2-3
TGCAGTGCTAGAGTAGGGGGGGGGCCCGGAGATACGCAGTATTTT
CSARVGGGPGDTQYF